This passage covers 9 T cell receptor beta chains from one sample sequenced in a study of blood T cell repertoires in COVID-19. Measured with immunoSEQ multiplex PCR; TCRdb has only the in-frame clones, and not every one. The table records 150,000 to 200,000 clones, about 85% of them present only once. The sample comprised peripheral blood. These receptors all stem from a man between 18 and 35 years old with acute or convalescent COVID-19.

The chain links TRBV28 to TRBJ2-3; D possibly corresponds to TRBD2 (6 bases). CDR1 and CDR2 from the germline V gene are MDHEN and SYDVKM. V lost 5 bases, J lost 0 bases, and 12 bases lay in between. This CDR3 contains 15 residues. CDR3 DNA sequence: TGTGCCAGCAGTCCCCCGCGGGGAAGCACAGATACGCAGTATTTT. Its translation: CASSPPRGSTDTQYF. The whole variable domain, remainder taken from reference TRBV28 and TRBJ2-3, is DVKVTQSSRYLVKRTGEKVFLECVQDMDHENMFWYRQDPGLGLRLIYFSYDVKMKEKGDIPEGYSVSREKKERFSLILESASTNQTSMYLCASSPPRGSTDTQYFGPGTRLTVL.

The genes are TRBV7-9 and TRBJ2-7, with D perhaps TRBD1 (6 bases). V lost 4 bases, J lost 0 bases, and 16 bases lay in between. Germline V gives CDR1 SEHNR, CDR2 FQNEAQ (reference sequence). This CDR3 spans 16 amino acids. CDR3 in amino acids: CASSYGTIMYSYEQYF. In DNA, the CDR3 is TGTGCCAGCAGCTACGGGACAATCATGTACTCCTACGAGCAGTACTTC.

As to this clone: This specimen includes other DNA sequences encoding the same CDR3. The CDR3 here is CASSLDNYNSPLHF. Written as DNA, the CDR3 is TGTGCCAGCAGCTTAGACAATTATAATTCACCCCTCCACTTT. The rearrangement links TRBV7-9 to TRBJ1-6, with unresolved D. This CDR3 spans 14 amino acids. Germline values: CDR1 SEHNR, CDR2 FQNEAQ (reference sequence). V shed 1 base and J shed 4 bases, with 5 bases lying between them.

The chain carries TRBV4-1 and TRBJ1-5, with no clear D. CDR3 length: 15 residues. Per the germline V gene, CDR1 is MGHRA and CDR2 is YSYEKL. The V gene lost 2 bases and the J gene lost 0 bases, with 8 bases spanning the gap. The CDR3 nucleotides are TGCGCCAGCAGCCAACTCGGTAATAGCAATCAGCCCCAGCATTTT. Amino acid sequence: CASSQLGNSNQPQHF.

CDR3 DNA sequence: TGTGCCAGCAGTTTCGGGACTAGCGGGAACTACGAGCAGTACTTC. Encoded protein: CASSFGTSGNYEQYF. This chain joins TRBV6-6 and TRBJ2-7, with TRBD2 identical over 13 bases. V was pared by 4 bases and J by 3 bases, with 3 bases of the junction left unmatched. The CDR3 runs to 15 residues. CDR1 and CDR2 from the germline V gene are MNHNY and SVGAGI (reference sequence).

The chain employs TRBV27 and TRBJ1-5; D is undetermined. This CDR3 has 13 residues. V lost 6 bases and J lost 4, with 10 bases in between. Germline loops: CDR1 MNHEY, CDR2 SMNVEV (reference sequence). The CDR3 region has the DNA TGTGCCAGCAGACACCTCCCAAATCAGCCCCAGCATTTT. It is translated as CASRHLPNQPQHF.

The CDR3 bases are TGTGCCACCAGGCGGACAGGGGACTACGAGCAGTACTTC. Amino acid sequence: CATRRTGDYEQYF. The chain links TRBV24-1 to TRBJ2-7; 9 positions match TRBD1. The CDR3 length is 13 residues. After removal of 7 bases from V and 3 bases from J, the junction contained 3 bases not matched to a gene. CDR1 is KGHDR, CDR2 SFDVKD, per germline.

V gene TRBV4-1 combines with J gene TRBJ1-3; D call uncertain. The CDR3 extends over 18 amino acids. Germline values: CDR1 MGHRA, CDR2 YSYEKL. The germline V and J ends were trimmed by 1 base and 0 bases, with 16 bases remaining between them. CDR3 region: CASSQVDLGLGSGNTIYF. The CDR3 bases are TGCGCCAGCAGCCAAGTGGATCTAGGACTGGGCTCTGGAAACACCATATATTTT.

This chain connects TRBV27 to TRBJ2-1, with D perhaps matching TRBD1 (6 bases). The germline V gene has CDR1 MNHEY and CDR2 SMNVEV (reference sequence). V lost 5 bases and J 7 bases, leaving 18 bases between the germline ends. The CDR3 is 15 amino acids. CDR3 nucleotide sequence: TGTGCCAGCAGTCGATTCGGGACATATGGGAATGAGCAGTTCTTC. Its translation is CASSRFGTYGNEQFF.